The 6 T cell receptor beta chains reported below all come from one sample, sequenced in a study of T cell changes during pregnancy in multiple sclerosis. The protocol was immunoSEQ multiplex PCR, while the TCRdb copy is restricted to in-frame clones and leaves out a portion. The sample holds about 40,000 clones, 90% seen once. Sample: CD4+ T cells from peripheral blood mononuclear cells, taken in the third trimester of pregnancy. Source of these receptors: a female donor with multiple sclerosis, enrolled in a pregnancy study.

The genes are TRBV7-8 and TRBJ2-1; no firm D call. V dropped 1 base and J dropped 0 bases, with 4 bases sitting between them. The CDR3 spans 14 residues. Per the germline V gene, CDR1 is SGHVS and CDR2 is FQNEAQ. CDR3 DNA sequence: TGTGCCAGCAGCTTAGGCGGCTCCTACAATGAGCAGTTCTTC. Its protein product is CASSLGGSYNEQFF.

This chain connects TRBV5-1 to TRBJ2-2; no definite D call. The CDR3 contains 14 residues. Germline loops: CDR1 SGHRS, CDR2 YFSETQ. V lost 3 bases, J lost 3 bases, and 9 bases lay in between. CDR3 region: CASSSSLYTGELFF. CDR3 nucleotide sequence: TGCGCCAGCAGCTCAAGCCTCTACACCGGGGAGCTGTTTTTT. The full variable domain, with the rest looked up from reference TRBV5-1 and TRBJ2-2, is KAGVTQTPRYLIKTRGQQVTLSCSPISGHRSVSWYQQTPGQGLQFLFEYFSETQRNKGNFPGRFSGRQFSNSRSEMNVSTLELGDSALYLCASSSSLYTGELFFGEGSRLTVL.

V and J are TRBV9 and TRBJ1-3; 8 bases are a match to TRBD1. Germline-derived CDR1 and CDR2 are SGDLS and YYNGEE. The length of the CDR3 is 16 residues. V lost 2 bases and J lost 4; bases outside the gene matches: 8. Here the CDR3 DNA reads TGTGCCAGCAGCGTCTCCGGGACAGGCGCGGGAAACACCATATATTTT. Its protein product is CASSVSGTGAGNTIYF.

On this clone: Other DNA sequences of this sample code for an identical CDR3. The chain combines TRBV19 with TRBJ2-2, with 12 nucleotides matching TRBD2. Trimming cost V 6 bases and J 5 bases; bases outside gene matches: 4. Germline values: CDR1 LNHDA, CDR2 SQIVND (reference sequence). The CDR3 totals 15 residues. The CDR3 DNA reads TGTGCCAGTAGCAGACTAGCGGGAGCAACCGGGGAGCTGTTTTTT. It encodes CASSRLAGATGELFF.

This clone occurred once. The chain recombines TRBV5-1 with TRBJ2-7; D gene ambiguous. CDR3 length equals 12 residues. The germline V and J ends were trimmed by 5 bases and 4 bases, with 10 bases remaining between them. Germline assignment: CDR1 SGHRS and CDR2 YFSETQ. The CDR3 DNA reads as TGCGCCAGCAGATTCGACGGGTACGAGCAGTACTTC. Translating gives CASRFDGYEQYF.

V and J are TRBV11-2 and TRBJ2-7; 10 positions match TRBD2. The junction had 4 bases not matched to a gene; V was cut back by 5 bases and J by 0 bases. Germline V gene lookup returns CDR1 SGHAT and CDR2 FQNNGV. The CDR3 covers 15 residues. CDR3 region: CASSKGLAASYEQYF. The CDR3 DNA reads as TGTGCCAGCAGCAAAGGACTAGCGGCCTCCTACGAGCAGTACTTC.